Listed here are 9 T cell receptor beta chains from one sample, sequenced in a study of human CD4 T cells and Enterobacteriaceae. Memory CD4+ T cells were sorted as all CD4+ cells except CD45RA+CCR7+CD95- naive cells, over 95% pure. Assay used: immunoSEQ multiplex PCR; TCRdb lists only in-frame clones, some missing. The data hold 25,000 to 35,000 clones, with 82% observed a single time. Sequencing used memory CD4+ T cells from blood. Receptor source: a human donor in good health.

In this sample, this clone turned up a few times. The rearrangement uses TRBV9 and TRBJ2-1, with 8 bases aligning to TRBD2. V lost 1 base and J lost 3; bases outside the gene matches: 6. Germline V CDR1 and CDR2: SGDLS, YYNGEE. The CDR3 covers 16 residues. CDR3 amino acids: CASSVFGLAGYNEQFF. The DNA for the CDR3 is TGTGCCAGCAGCGTATTCGGTCTAGCGGGCTACAATGAGCAGTTCTTC.

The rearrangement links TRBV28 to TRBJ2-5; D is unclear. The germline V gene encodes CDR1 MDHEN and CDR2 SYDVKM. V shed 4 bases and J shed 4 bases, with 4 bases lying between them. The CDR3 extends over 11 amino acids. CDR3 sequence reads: CASSSSETQYF. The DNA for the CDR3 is TGTGCCAGCAGTTCTTCAGAGACCCAGTACTTC.

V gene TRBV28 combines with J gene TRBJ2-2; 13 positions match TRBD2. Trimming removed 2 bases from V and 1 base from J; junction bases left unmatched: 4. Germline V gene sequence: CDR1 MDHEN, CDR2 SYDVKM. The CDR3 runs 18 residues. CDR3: CASSLRGLAGQNTGELFF. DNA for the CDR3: TGTGCCAGCAGTTTAAGGGGACTAGCGGGACAGAACACCGGGGAGCTGTTTTTT.

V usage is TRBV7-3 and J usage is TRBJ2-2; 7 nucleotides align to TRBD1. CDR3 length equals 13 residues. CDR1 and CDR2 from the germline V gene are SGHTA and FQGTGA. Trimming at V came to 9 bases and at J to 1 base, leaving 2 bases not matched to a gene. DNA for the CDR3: TGTGCCAGTCGACAGGGGAACACCGGGGAGCTGTTTTTT. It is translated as CASRQGNTGELFF.

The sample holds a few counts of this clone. CDR3: CASSPARLAGVNEQFF. In DNA, the CDR3 is TGTGCCAGCTCACCGGCTAGGCTAGCGGGAGTGAATGAGCAGTTCTTC. The chain is built from TRBV18 and TRBJ2-1; 10 bases agree with TRBD2. The junction had 9 bases not matched to a gene; V was cut back by 3 bases and J by 7 bases. The V gene's germline CDR1 is KGHSH and CDR2 LQKENI. CDR3 length equals 16 residues.

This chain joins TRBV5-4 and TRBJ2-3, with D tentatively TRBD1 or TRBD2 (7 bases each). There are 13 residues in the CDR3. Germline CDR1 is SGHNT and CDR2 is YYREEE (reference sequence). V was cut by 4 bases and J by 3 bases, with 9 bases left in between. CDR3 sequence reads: CASSQGGTDTQYF. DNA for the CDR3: TGTGCCAGCAGCCAGGGGGGGACAGATACGCAGTATTTT.

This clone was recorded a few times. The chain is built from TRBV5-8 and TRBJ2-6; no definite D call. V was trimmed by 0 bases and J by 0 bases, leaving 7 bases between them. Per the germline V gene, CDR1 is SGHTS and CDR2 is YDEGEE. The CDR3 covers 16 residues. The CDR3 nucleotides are TGTGCCAGCAGCTTGGGGGGTGCCTCTGGGGCCAACGTCCTGACTTTC. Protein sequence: CASSLGGASGANVLTF.

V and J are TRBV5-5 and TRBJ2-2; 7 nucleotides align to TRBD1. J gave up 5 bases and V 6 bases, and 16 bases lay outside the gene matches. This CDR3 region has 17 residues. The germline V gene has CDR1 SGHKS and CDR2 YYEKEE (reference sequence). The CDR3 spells CASTAIHRGLSTGELFF. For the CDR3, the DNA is TGTGCCAGCACCGCAATCCACAGGGGTCTCTCGACCGGGGAGCTGTTTTTT.

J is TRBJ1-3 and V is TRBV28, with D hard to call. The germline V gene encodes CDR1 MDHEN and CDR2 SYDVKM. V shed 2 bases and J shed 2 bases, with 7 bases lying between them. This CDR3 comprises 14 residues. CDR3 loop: CASSLRAAGNTIYF. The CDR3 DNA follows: TGTGCCAGCAGTTTAAGGGCAGCTGGAAACACCATATATTTT.